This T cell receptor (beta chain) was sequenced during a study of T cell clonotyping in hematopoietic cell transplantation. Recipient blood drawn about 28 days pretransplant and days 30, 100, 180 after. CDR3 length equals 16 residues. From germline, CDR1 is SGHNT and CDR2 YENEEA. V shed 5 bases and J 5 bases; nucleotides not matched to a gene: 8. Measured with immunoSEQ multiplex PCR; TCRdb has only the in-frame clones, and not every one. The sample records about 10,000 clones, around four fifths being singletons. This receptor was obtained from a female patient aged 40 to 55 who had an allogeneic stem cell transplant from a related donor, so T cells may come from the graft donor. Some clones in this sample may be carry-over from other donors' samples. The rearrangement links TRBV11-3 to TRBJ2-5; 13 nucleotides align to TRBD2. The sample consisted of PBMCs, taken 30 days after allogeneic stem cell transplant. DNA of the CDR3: TGTGCCAGCAGCATTCGGACTAGCGGGAGCACCGAGACCCAGTACTTC. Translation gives CASSIRTSGSTETQYF.